This TCR beta chain was sequenced in a study of shared clonotypes between healthy human individuals. Using immunoSEQ multiplex PCR, the repertoire was profiled, and TCRdb retains in-frame clones only, with some absent. The sample has over 2,000,000 clones, approximately 92% seen once; the top ten hold about 1.6%. Concerning this clone: Its antigen is as yet unknown.

Selected positively for CCR7 and CD45RO-negative, naive CD8 cells excluded terminally differentiated effector memory CD45RA+ cells. CDR3 length: 12 residues. V was clipped by 5 bases and J by 10 bases; unmatched bases: 7. Germline CDR1 is SGHAT and CDR2 is FQNNGV. Study-wide points: Researchers found naive subsets generally carried larger estimated richness than memory subsets. Non-shared clonotypes had lower generation probabilities than those shared by all four donors. Shared clonotypes: about 5.3% naive CD4, around 3.5% naive CD8, about 2.5% memory CD4, about 0.41% memory CD8.

The J gene is TRBJ1-1, the V gene TRBV11-2; 7 bases map to TRBD1. Material for sequencing was naive CD8+ T cells from PBMCs. The origin of this receptor is a man younger than 35 in good health. Some clones in this sample may be carry-over from other donors' samples. CDR3 loop: CASSQGGVAAFF. CDR3 nucleotides: TGTGCCAGCAGCCAGGGGGGAGTCGCAGCTTTCTTT.